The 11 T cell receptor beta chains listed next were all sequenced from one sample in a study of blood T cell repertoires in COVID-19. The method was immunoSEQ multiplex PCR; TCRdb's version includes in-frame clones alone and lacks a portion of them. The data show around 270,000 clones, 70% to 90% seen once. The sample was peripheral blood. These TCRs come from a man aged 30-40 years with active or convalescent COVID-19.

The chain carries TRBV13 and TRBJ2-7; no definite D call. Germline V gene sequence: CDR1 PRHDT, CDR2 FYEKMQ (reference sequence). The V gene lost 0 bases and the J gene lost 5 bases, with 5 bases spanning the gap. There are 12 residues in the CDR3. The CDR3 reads CASSLGQDEQYF. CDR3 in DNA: TGTGCCAGCAGCTTAGGGCAGGACGAGCAGTACTTC. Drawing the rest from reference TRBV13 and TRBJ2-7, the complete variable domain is AAGVIQSPRHLIKEKRETATLKCYPIPRHDTVYWYQQGPGQDPQFLISFYEKMQSDKGSIPDRFSAQQFSDYHSELNMSSLELGDSALYFCASSLGQDEQYFGPGTRLTVT.

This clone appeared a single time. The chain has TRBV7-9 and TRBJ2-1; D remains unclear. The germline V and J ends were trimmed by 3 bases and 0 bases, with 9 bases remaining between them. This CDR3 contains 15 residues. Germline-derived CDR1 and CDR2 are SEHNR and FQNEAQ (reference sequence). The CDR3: CASSFKLLSYNEQFF. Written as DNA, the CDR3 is TGTGCCAGCAGCTTTAAGCTCCTCTCCTACAATGAGCAGTTCTTC.

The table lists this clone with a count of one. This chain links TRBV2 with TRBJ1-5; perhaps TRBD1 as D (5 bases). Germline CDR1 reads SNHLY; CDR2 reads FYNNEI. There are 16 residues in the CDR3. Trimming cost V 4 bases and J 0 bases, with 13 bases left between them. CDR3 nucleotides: TGTGCCAGCAGTGGGACCCAGGGTAGTAGCAATCAGCCCCAGCATTTT. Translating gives CASSGTQGSSNQPQHF.

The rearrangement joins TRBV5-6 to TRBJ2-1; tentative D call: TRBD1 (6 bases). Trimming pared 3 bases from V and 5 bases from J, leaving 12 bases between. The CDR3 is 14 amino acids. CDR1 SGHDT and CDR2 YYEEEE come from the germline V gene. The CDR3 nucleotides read TGTGCCAGCAGCTGGGCAGGGGTGGACAATGAGCAGTTCTTC. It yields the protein CASSWAGVDNEQFF.

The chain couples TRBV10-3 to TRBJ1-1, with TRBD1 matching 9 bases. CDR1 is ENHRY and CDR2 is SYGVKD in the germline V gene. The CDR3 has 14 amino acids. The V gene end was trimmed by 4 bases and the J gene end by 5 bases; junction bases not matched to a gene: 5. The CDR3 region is CAISVETGGTEAFF. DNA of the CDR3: TGTGCCATCAGTGTGGAGACAGGGGGAACTGAAGCTTTCTTT.

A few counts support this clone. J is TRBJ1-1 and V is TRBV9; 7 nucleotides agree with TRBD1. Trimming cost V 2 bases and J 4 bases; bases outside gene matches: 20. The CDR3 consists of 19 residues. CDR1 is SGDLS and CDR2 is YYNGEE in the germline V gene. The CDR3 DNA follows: TGTGCCAGCAGCGTCACAGGGGTTTTCCGAGACTCTTCAGGCACTGAAGCTTTCTTT. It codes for CASSVTGVFRDSSGTEAFF.

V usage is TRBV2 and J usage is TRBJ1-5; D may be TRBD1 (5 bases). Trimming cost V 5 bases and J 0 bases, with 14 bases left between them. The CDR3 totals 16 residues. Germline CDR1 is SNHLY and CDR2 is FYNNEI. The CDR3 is CASSPWTRNSNQPQHF. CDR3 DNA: TGTGCCAGCAGTCCTTGGACAAGGAATAGCAATCAGCCCCAGCATTTT.

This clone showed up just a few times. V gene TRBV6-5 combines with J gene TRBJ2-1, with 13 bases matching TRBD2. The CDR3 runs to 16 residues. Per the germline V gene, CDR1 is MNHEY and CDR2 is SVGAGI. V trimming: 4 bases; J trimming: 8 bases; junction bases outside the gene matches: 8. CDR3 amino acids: CASSFGLAGDLHEQFF. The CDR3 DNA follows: TGTGCCAGCAGTTTTGGACTAGCGGGGGATCTACATGAGCAGTTCTTC.

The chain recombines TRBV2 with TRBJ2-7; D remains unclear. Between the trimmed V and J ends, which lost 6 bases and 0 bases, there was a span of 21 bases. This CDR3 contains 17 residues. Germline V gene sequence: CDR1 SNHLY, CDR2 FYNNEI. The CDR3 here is CASRNPLRSASSYEQYF. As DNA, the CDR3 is TGTGCCAGCAGGAACCCCCTGCGCTCAGCGAGCTCCTACGAGCAGTACTTC.

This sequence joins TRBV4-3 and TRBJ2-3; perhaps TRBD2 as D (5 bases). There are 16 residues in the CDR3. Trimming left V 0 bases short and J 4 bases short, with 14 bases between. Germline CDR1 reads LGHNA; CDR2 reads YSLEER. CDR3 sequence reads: CASSQELGEGADTQYF. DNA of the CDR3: TGCGCCAGCAGCCAAGAATTGGGCGAGGGAGCAGATACGCAGTATTTT.

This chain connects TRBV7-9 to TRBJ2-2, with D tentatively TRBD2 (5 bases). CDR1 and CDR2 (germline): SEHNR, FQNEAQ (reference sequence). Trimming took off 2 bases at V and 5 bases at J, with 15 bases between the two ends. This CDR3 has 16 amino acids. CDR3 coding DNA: TGTGCCAGCAGCTTACTGGGATTTGAGGGAACCGGGGAGCTGTTTTTT. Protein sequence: CASSLLGFEGTGELFF.